This TCR beta chain was captured in a study of blood T cell repertoires in COVID-19. Background on the study: Sites across the United States, Italy and Spain contributed samples from acute and convalescent COVID-19. The cDNA or gDNA used as material had been derived from T cells, B-cell-depleted T cells, or PBMCs.

Deletions cut 2 bases from V and 4 bases from J, with 11 bases between. Germline lookup yields CDR1 MNHEY and CDR2 SMNVEV (reference sequence). The CDR3 loop spans 14 amino acids. In the original processing: Amplification of reference gene primers provided the estimated nucleated cell counts. Produced via immunoSEQ multiplex PCR; TCRdb's table is partial and in-frame only. The V and J calls and clone size are taken from that table; D and trimming were inferred from the DNA. The sample yields some 160,000 clones, about 82% seen once. Seattle patients were enrolled while actively infected and followed longitudinally.

The genes are TRBV27 and TRBJ1-1, with D unresolved. The clonotype originates from a woman of 80 years or more with COVID-19, enrolled during active disease. The sample was peripheral blood. The CDR3 loop is CASSLIPGGTEAFF. Here the CDR3 DNA reads TGTGCCAGCAGTTTAATTCCCGGAGGCACTGAAGCTTTCTTT.